This T cell receptor beta chain comes out of a study of T-cell reconstitution after alpha-beta-depleted transplantation in children (dated by TCRdb to 2015 to 2016). For the wider study: T-cell immune reconstitution after TCRalphabeta/CD19-depleted allogeneic hematopoietic cell transplantation in children was quantitatively tracked in the study by means of TCR repertoire profiling.

Libraries were constructed by PCR. TCRdb records Illumina HiSeq 2500 as the sequencer. TCR libraries were prepared with molecular barcoding, using unique molecular identifiers to normalize TCRbeta repertoire quantification. TCRdb reanalyzed the raw reads on its own, using fastp at Q25 for trimming and MiXCR for clone calling, and kept in-frame beta chains. Rows with one shared CDR3 protein collapse into an entry with the most common genes and DNA. Within this sample are about 270,000 distinct CDR3 sequences, with about a tenth of them counted one time only. The top ten clonotypes cover 10% of the sample. A remark on this clonotype: It lacks a known antigen. Within one base of it there is no much larger clone, and no base qualities were kept.

Taken from cysteine to phenylalanine, the CDR3 has 14 residues. Just CDR3 DNA is preserved here, 42 bases in frame from base 1. V ends up 0 bases short and J 4 bases short, with an unmatched junction base count of 0. The source material was PBMCs from the stem cell graft donor, sampled from the stem cell graft. This TCR was recovered from a human donor who donated a stem cell graft to a child with SCID. In this chain, TRBV12-3 or TRBV12-4 is recombined with TRBJ2-5; a stretch of 9 junction bases matches TRBD1. The DNA is as follows: TGTGCCAGCAGTTTAGCGGACAGGGGAGAGACCCAGTACTTC. Its coded protein is CASSLADRGETQYF.